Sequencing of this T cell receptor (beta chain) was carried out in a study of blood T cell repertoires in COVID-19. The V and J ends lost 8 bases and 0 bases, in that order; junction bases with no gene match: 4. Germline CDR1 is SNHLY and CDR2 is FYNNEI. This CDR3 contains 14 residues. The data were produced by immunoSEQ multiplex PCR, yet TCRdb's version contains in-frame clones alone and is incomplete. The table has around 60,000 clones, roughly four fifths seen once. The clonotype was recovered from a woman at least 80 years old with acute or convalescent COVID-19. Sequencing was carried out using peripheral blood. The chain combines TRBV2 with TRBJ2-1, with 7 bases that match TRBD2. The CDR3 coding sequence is TGTGCCAGCTTTCGCGGGGGCTCCTACAATGAGCAGTTCTTC. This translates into CASFRGGSYNEQFF.